Below, one TCR beta chain is given with its context. The RNA input was roughly 0.45 to 1 ug, and it was reverse transcribed with random hexamers. TCRdb passed the immunoSEQ multiplex PCR reads through MiXCR, listing each CDR3 protein once. This table has some 190,000 distinct CDR3 sequences, about 94% appearing once. This specimen comes from a study of CD8 T cells in Susac syndrome. Across the study: The Susac syndrome patients that were sequenced included five or six with active disease and roughly 8 in remission.

Input material: CD4+ T cells from PBMCs. This TCR derives from a human donor with Susac syndrome.

CDR3 DNA: TGTGCCAGCTCACCAAGTAACAGGGAAGAGACCCAGTACTTC. It translates to CASSPSNREETQYF. This rearrangement joins TRBV18 to TRBJ2-5; D possibly corresponds to TRBD1 (6 bases). This CDR3 is built from 14 residues. V lost 2 bases and J lost 3, with 10 bases in between. The germline V gene encodes CDR1 KGHSH and CDR2 LQKENI.